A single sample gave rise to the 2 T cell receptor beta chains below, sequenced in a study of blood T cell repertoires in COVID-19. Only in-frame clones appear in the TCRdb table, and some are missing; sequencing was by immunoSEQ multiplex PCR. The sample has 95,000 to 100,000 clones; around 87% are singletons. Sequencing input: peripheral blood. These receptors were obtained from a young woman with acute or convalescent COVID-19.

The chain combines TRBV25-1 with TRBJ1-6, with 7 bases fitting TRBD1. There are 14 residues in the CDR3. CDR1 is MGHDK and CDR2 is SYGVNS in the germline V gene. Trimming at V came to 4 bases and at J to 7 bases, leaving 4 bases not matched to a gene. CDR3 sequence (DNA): TGTGCCAGCAGTGCCGGGACAGCAAATTCACCCCTCCACTTT. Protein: CASSAGTANSPLHF.

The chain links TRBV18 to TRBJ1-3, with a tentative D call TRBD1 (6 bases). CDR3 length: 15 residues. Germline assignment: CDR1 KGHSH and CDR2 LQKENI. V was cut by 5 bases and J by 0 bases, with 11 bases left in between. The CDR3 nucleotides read TGTGCCAGCTCATCCACAGGGAACTCTGGAAACACCATATATTTT. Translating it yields CASSSTGNSGNTIYF.